The source of this T cell receptor (beta chain) is a study of vaccination and CD4 T cells after COVID-19. Notes on the study in general: Within the convalescent patients, a median approximately 87% of the SARS-CoV-2-reactive clones were ones that appeared only post-vaccination.

Concerning this clonotype itself: Antigen specificity is unknown.

Per the germline V gene, CDR1 is DFQATT and CDR2 is SNEGSKA (reference sequence). V dropped 2 bases and J dropped 7 bases, with 15 bases sitting between them. This CDR3 is 13 amino acids long. The Oncomine TCR Beta short-read assay sequenced DNA from cultured CD4+ T cells. From the PCR reads, TCRdb called clonotypes with MiXCR, one entry per CDR3 protein. The table records more than 10,000 distinct CDR3 sequences, 35% to 50% of them present only once. Noted treatment: approximately 10-day PBMC culture with coronavirus spike peptide pools or control peptides (ViraFEST assay). IL-2 (10 IU/ml) and peptide pools (approximately 9 ug/ml) were added to cultures of approximately 2 million PBMCs per well.

V gene TRBV20-1 combines with J gene TRBJ2-7, with D maybe TRBD1 (6 bases). This clonotype was obtained from a human donor who had recovered from COVID-19. Sequencing was performed on CD4+ T cells from blood, cultured in vitro. The CDR3 DNA sequence: TGCAGTGCTAGACCCACACAGGGAATAGAGCAGTACTTC. Encoded protein: CSARPTQGIEQYF.